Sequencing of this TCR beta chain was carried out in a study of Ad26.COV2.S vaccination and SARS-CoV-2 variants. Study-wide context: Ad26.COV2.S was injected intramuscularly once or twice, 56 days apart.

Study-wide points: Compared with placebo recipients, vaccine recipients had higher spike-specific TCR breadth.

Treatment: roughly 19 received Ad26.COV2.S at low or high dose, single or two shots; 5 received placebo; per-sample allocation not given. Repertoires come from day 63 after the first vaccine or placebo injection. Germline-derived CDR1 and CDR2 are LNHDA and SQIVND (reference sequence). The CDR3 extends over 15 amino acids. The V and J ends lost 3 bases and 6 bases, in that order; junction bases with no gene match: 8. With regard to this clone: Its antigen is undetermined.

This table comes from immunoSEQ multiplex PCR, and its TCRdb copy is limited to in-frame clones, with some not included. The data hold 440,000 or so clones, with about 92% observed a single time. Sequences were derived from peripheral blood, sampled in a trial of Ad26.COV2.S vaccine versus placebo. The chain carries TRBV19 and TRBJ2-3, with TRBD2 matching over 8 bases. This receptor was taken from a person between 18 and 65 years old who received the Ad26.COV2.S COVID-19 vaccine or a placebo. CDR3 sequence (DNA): TGTGCCAGTAGTATCGAAGCGGGAGTCGCGGATACGCAGTATTTT. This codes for CASSIEAGVADTQYF.